The 28 T cell receptor beta chains below all came from one sample that was sequenced in a study of blood T cells in healthy people across ages. The use of a sample-barcoded 5' primer and a J-beta primer mix characterized a second PCR of roughly 6 to 12 cycles. MiXCR, applied by TCRdb to the 5' RACE reads, yields one record per CDR3 protein. The table lists approximately 780,000 distinct CDR3 sequences, roughly 24% of them singletons. Another study also made use of these data, one on T cells of mothers and their children.

The sample comprised blood. These receptors originate from a boy younger than 18 in good health.

This clonotype was seen ten or more times. J is TRBJ2-3 and V is TRBV29-1; D possibly corresponds to TRBD1 (5 bases). This CDR3 comprises 13 residues. Germline V gene lookup returns CDR1 SQVTM and CDR2 ANQGSEA. The V end was cut by 0 bases, the J end by 7 bases, with 11 bases between. The CDR3 here is CSVEEGAGNTQYF. CDR3 DNA: TGCAGCGTTGAAGAAGGGGCAGGGAATACGCAGTATTTT.

This clonotype was seen more than once but under ten times. The chain joins TRBV28 to TRBJ2-1; D is possibly TRBD2 (7 bases). V shed 3 bases and J shed 0 bases, with 12 bases lying between them. This CDR3 has 16 residues. Germline V CDR1 and CDR2: MDHEN, SYDVKM. DNA for the CDR3: TGTGCCAGCAGTTTGGGGGGGGCCGGCTCCTACAATGAGCAGTTCTTC. This gives the protein CASSLGGAGSYNEQFF.

The rearrangement joins TRBV12-3 or TRBV12-4 to TRBJ1-4, with D possibly matching TRBD1 (6 bases). This CDR3 is 13 amino acids long. Trimming cost V 4 bases and J 11 bases, with 14 bases left between them. In DNA form, the CDR3 reads TGTGCCAGCAGTTGGGACGGACAGTGGAAACTGTTTTTT. This translates into CASSWDGQWKLFF.

The J gene is TRBJ2-5, the V gene TRBV24-1; 8 nucleotides match TRBD1. The DNA end favors TRBJ2-1, so the J call may be wrong. The CDR3 length is 14 residues. CDR1 is KGHDR and CDR2 is SFDVKD in the germline V gene. The CDR3 nucleotides read TGTGCCACCAGTGAGACAGGGGCCTACAATGAGCAGTTCTTC. Its translation: CATSETGAYNEQFF.

This rearrangement joins TRBV7-6 to TRBJ2-5; unclear D gene. V gave up 5 bases and J gave up 6 bases, with 19 bases separating them. This CDR3 has 15 amino acids. Germline CDR1 reads SGHVS; CDR2 reads FNYEAQ. CDR3 sequence reads: CASSPRWRGTKTQYF. Written as DNA, the CDR3 is TGTGCCAGCAGCCCCCGATGGCGAGGAACGAAGACCCAGTACTTC. The whole variable domain, filled in from reference TRBV7-6 and TRBJ2-5, reads GAGVSQSPRYKVTKRGQDVALRCDPISGHVSLYWYRQALGQGPEFLTYFNYEAQQDKSGLPNDRFSAERPEGSISTLTIQRTEQRDSAMYRCASSPRWRGTKTQYFGPGTRLLVL.

This clonotype came up a few times. The V gene is TRBV7-8, the J gene TRBJ2-2; maybe TRBD2 (5 bases). This CDR3 spans 15 amino acids. Trimming left V 5 bases short and J 6 bases short, with 16 bases between. Per the germline V gene, CDR1 is SGHVS and CDR2 is FQNEAQ. Here the CDR3 DNA reads TGTGCCAGCAGCCCCGGGATTATGGGTCCCGGGGAGCTGTTTTTT. Residues: CASSPGIMGPGELFF.

The rearrangement joins TRBV7-9 to TRBJ2-2; D is unclear. The V end lost 5 bases, the J end lost 4 bases, and 20 bases lay between the germline ends. The length of the CDR3 is 17 residues. The V gene's germline CDR1 is SEHNR and CDR2 FQNEAQ (reference sequence). CDR3 sequence: CASSRIGPPVGTGELFF. In nucleotides, the CDR3 is TGTGCCAGCAGCCGGATCGGGCCGCCGGTTGGCACCGGGGAGCTGTTTTTT.

The rearrangement links TRBV4-2 to TRBJ2-3; TRBD2 is a possible D gene (6 bases). Germline loops: CDR1 LGHNA, CDR2 YNFKEQ. Trimming removed 0 bases at V and 2 bases at J, with 12 bases between. The CDR3 is 16 amino acids. The CDR3 is CASSQDNGGITDTQYF. The CDR3 region has the DNA TGTGCCAGCAGCCAAGATAACGGGGGAATCACAGATACGCAGTATTTT.

This chain's CDR3 is CASSPVSNRGYGYTF. The CDR3 coding sequence is TGTGCCAGCTCACCAGTATCCAACAGGGGATATGGCTACACCTTC. This chain joins TRBV18 and TRBJ1-2; 7 bases agree with TRBD1. Germline CDR1 is KGHSH and CDR2 is LQKENI. The CDR3 consists of 15 residues. J gave up 5 bases and V 2 bases, and 8 bases lay outside the gene matches.

This chain joins TRBV10-3 and TRBJ2-3; 10 nucleotides agree with TRBD2. J was trimmed by 5 bases and V by 0 bases; bases with no gene match: 5. CDR3 length: 16 amino acids. CDR1 is ENHRY and CDR2 is SYGVKD in the germline V gene. The CDR3: CAISESKPSGGDTQYF. The CDR3 nucleotides are TGTGCCATCAGTGAGTCGAAACCTAGCGGGGGAGATACGCAGTATTTT.

This clonotype has more than one count but fewer than ten. V is TRBV5-1 and J is TRBJ1-2; TRBD1 aligns across 9 bases. The V gene end was trimmed by 0 bases and the J gene end by 6 bases; junction bases not matched to a gene: 6. Germline V CDR1 and CDR2: SGHRS, YFSETQ. This CDR3 comprises 15 residues. The CDR3, as DNA: TGCGCCAGCAGCTTGGCGGGACAGGGCCCGGATGGCTACACCTTC. Translation: CASSLAGQGPDGYTF. Supplemented by reference TRBV5-1 and TRBJ1-2, the full variable domain reads KAGVTQTPRYLIKTRGQQVTLSCSPISGHRSVSWYQQTPGQGLQFLFEYFSETQRNKGNFPGRFSGRQFSNSRSEMNVSTLELGDSALYLCASSLAGQGPDGYTFGSGTRLTVV.

The chain combines TRBV13 with TRBJ2-7; D perhaps matches TRBD1 (6 bases). The CDR3 is made up of 15 amino acids. V lost 5 bases and J lost 3, with 17 bases in between. Germline assignment: CDR1 PRHDT and CDR2 FYEKMQ (reference sequence). The CDR3 is CASSPAGGPLYEQYF. CDR3 in DNA: TGTGCCAGCAGCCCGGCTGGGGGCCCCCTCTACGAGCAGTACTTC.

This chain joins TRBV20-1 and TRBJ2-1; the match to TRBD1 covers 8 bases. The tail of the sequence fits TRBJ2-5 better, so the J call may be wrong. CDR3 length: 14 amino acids. Germline V gives CDR1 DFQATT, CDR2 SNEGSKA (reference sequence). The CDR3 DNA sequence: TGCAGTGCTAGAGATCTACAGGGGGGAGAGACCCAGTACTTC. Translating gives CSARDLQGGETQYF.

The gene calls are TRBV7-3 and TRBJ2-6; tentative D call: TRBD2 (6 bases). CDR1 SGHTA and CDR2 FQGTGA come from the germline V gene. This CDR3 region has 18 residues. Trimming cost V 8 bases and J 0 bases, with 20 bases left between them. DNA for the CDR3: TGTGCCAGCTCCTATGGGGGGTCGCTGAACTCTGGGGCCAACGTCCTGACTTTC. Translation: CASSYGGSLNSGANVLTF.

The V and J genes are TRBV7-3 and TRBJ2-7; D could derive from TRBD1 or TRBD2 (5 bases each). In germline, CDR1 is SGHTA, CDR2 FQGTGA. The CDR3 runs 13 residues. V dropped 5 bases and J dropped 4 bases, with 12 bases sitting between them. The DNA for the CDR3 is TGTGCCAGCAGCCGGGACCTCCATTACGAGCAGTACTTC. It encodes CASSRDLHYEQYF.

This clonotype has a handful of counts. The chain links TRBV6-1 to TRBJ1-1; D is undetermined. Trimming took off 1 base at V and 1 base at J, with 7 bases between the two ends. This CDR3 contains 14 residues. Germline CDR1 is MNHNS and CDR2 is SASEGT. CDR3 loop: CASSEGVENTEAFF. CDR3 in DNA: TGTGCCAGCAGTGAAGGGGTGGAGAACACTGAAGCTTTCTTT.

CDR3 protein: CASSPRGQGRSTQYF. In DNA, the CDR3 is TGTGCCAGCTCACCTAGGGGACAGGGGCGGTCGACCCAGTACTTC. The chain uses TRBV18 and TRBJ2-5; 10 bases line up with TRBD1. The CDR3 has 15 residues. Unmatched junction bases numbered 8, after V lost 3 bases and J lost 7 bases. Per germline, CDR1 KGHSH and CDR2 LQKENI.

The chain is built from TRBV28 and TRBJ2-7, with 10 positions matching TRBD1. J gave up 4 bases and V 1 base, and 10 bases lay outside the gene matches. The CDR3 sequence is 17 residues long. Germline CDR1 MDHEN, CDR2 SYDVKM. CDR3 DNA: TGTGCCAGCAGTTTATTGGGCCGCGGACAGGGGGATTACGAGCAGTACTTC. Translated, it gives CASSLLGRGQGDYEQYF.

This clonotype was counted a few times. This chain connects TRBV20-1 to TRBJ2-1; 9 bases map to TRBD2. J was trimmed by 5 bases and V by 5 bases; bases with no gene match: 10. Germline V CDR1 and CDR2: DFQATT, SNEGSKA (reference sequence). The CDR3 totals 15 residues. The CDR3 nucleotides are TGCAGTGCTGACCCCGGGACTAGCACCCACAATGAGCAGTTCTTC. Translation gives CSADPGTSTHNEQFF.

This chain connects TRBV5-6 to TRBJ2-4; D remains unclear. From germline, CDR1 is SGHDT and CDR2 YYEEEE. V lost 0 bases to trimming and J lost 8 bases, with 9 bases between them. The CDR3 runs to 13 residues. The CDR3 DNA reads TGTGCCAGCAGCTTGGGGCTTTTGGACATTCAGTACTTC. Its protein product is CASSLGLLDIQYF.

This clonotype was counted a few times. The V and J genes are TRBV2 and TRBJ2-5; D is perhaps TRBD1 (5 bases). The germline gives CDR1 SNHLY, CDR2 FYNNEI. The CDR3 has 14 residues. Trimming removed 0 bases from V and 4 bases from J, with 9 bases in between. CDR3: CASSEALQGETQYF. For the CDR3, the DNA is TGTGCCAGCAGTGAAGCGCTTCAGGGAGAGACCCAGTACTTC.

This clonotype has just a few counts. The chain links TRBV28 to TRBJ1-1; D ambiguous. The V gene lost 5 bases and the J gene lost 1 base, with 14 bases spanning the gap. Per the germline V gene, CDR1 is MDHEN and CDR2 is SYDVKM. CDR3 length: 15 residues. CDR3 protein: CASSTLHLRNTEAFF. CDR3 in DNA: TGTGCCAGCAGTACGCTCCACCTCCGGAACACTGAAGCTTTCTTT.

V is TRBV5-1 and J is TRBJ2-5; 8 positions agree with TRBD1. V was clipped by 7 bases and J by 2 bases; unmatched bases: 1. Germline CDR1 SGHRS, CDR2 YFSETQ. This CDR3 comprises 12 residues. CDR3 sequence (DNA): TGCGCCAGCCGGGACAGGCAAGAGACCCAGTACTTC. As protein: CASRDRQETQYF.

V is TRBV15 and J is TRBJ1-2, with a tentative D call TRBD1 (5 bases). V was shortened by 0 bases and J by 7 bases, with 9 bases between the two germline ends. CDR1 LNHNV and CDR2 YYDKDF come from the germline V gene (reference sequence). This CDR3 is built from 13 residues. CDR3 sequence: CATSRDREGGYTF. In nucleotides, the CDR3 is TGTGCCACCAGCAGAGACAGGGAAGGTGGCTACACCTTC.

This clonotype was counted between two and nine times. Likely a read error: the CDR3 ends without its conserved phenylalanine or tryptophan. The J gene is TRBJ1-2, the V gene TRBV4-1, with a tentative D call TRBD1 (5 bases). The CDR3 is made up of 15 amino acids. V shed 3 bases and J shed 8 bases, with 19 bases lying between them. Germline lookup yields CDR1 MGHRA and CDR2 YSYEKL. The CDR3 here is CASSHPGPSSYGYTL. The CDR3 DNA reads TGCGCCAGCAGCCATCCGGGGCCTTCATCGTACGGCTACACCCTC.

This rearrangement joins TRBV19 to TRBJ1-4, with 9 bases that match TRBD1. The CDR3 has 16 amino acids. Germline V gives CDR1 LNHDA, CDR2 SQIVND (reference sequence). The V and J ends lost 1 base and 13 bases, in that order; junction bases with no gene match: 13. DNA of the CDR3: TGTGCCAGTAGTATAGCCCAGGGACAGGGTTTGGAAGGACTGTTTTTT. Its translation: CASSIAQGQGLEGLFF.

This clonotype was counted between two and nine times. The chain uses TRBV6-1 and TRBJ2-5; 8 bases are a match to TRBD2. The DNA end is a closer match to TRBJ2-7, so the J assignment may be wrong. CDR3 length equals 14 residues. CDR1 and CDR2 (germline): MNHNS, SASEGT. Here the CDR3 reads CASTEGGGSDEQYF. CDR3 coding DNA: TGTGCCAGCACCGAGGGCGGGGGGAGCGACGAGCAGTACTTC.

The chain joins TRBV20-1 to TRBJ2-5; 8 bases align to TRBD1. Per the germline V gene, CDR1 is DFQATT and CDR2 is SNEGSKA (reference sequence). This CDR3 has 13 residues. V gave up 5 bases and J gave up 6 bases; unmatched junction bases: 8. The DNA of the CDR3 is TGCAGTGCTCCGACCTTCAGGGGGCAGACCCAGTACTTC. Amino acids: CSAPTFRGQTQYF.